This T cell receptor (beta chain) is from a study of CD8+CD57+ T cells in acquired aplastic anemia. Across the whole study: Sorted CD4+ and CD8+ cell DNA averaged roughly 3 ug.

Selection for sequencing was limited to patients who had shown CD8+CD57+ cell expansion by flow cytometry. Every patient presented with severe acquired aplastic anemia. V was clipped by 2 bases and J by 0 bases, with 5 bases between them. The CDR3 is 14 amino acids. The germline CDR1 and CDR2 sequences are WNHNN and SYGVQD (reference sequence). It was genomic DNA that served as the template for profiling TCR beta VDJ and CDR3. TCRdb itself ran the reads through MiXCR, one entry per CDR3 protein. The sample includes a few hundred thousand distinct CDR3 sequences, around 33% of them seen just once. As concerns this clonotype: Its specificity is unknown.

Findings and caveats of the study: In common between the patients and the controls were more than 25 CD8+ CDR3 sequences.

This rearrangement joins TRBV10-1 to TRBJ1-3; the D is unclear. The TCR was taken from a human donor with aplastic anemia. What was sequenced was sorted CD4+, CD8+, or CD8+CD57+ T cells (not recorded which) from PBMCs. The CDR3 region has the DNA TGCGCCAGCAGTGAGACGGACTCTGGAAACACCATATATTTT. Translation: CASSETDSGNTIYF.